Below are 29 T cell receptor beta chains sequenced from a single sample in a study of graft-versus-host responses after intestinal transplantation. Their antigens are not known. Libraries were prepared by immunoSEQ multiplex PCR; TCRdb keeps only in-frame clonotypes and omits some of them. There are over 100,000 clones in the sample; about 90% occur only once, and roughly 0.9% lies in the top ten. Sequenced here: unstimulated CD4+ T cells sorted from spleen or lymph node cells, sampled before intestinal transplant. The receptor set was obtained from a human donor who received an intestinal transplant.

The chain joins TRBV7-3 to TRBJ2-1; D gene unclear. Trimming shortened V by 3 bases and J by 0 bases, and 9 bases separated the two germline ends. This CDR3 has 15 residues. CDR1 and CDR2 from the germline V gene are SGHTA and FQGTGA. The CDR3 region has the DNA TGTGCCAGCAGCTTTGGGGATAGCTCCTACAATGAGCAGTTCTTC. Amino acid sequence: CASSFGDSSYNEQFF.

Only one count was recorded for this clone. V gene TRBV7-3 combines with J gene TRBJ2-1, with 9 bases aligning to TRBD2. The CDR3 length is 17 residues. Germline values: CDR1 SGHTA, CDR2 FQGTGA. J was trimmed by 8 bases and V by 5 bases; bases with no gene match: 16. The CDR3 DNA reads as TGTGCCAGCAGCCCAAATCCGGTTCCACTAGCGGGTTATGAGCAGTTCTTC. Translation: CASSPNPVPLAGYEQFF.

The chain has TRBV19 and TRBJ2-3; D is ambiguous. CDR1 and CDR2 from the germline V gene are LNHDA and SQIVND (reference sequence). V was shortened by 7 bases and J by 12 bases, with 14 bases between the two germline ends. The CDR3 has 11 amino acids. CDR3 in amino acids: CASNVWDFQYF. Written as DNA, the CDR3 is TGTGCCAGTAATGTGTGGGATTTCCAGTATTTT.

This clone was observed once. The chain's CDR3 is CATNGITGLRGQPQHF. CDR3 DNA: TGTGCCACCAACGGGATTACAGGGTTACGCGGTCAGCCCCAGCATTTT. The gene calls are TRBV19 and TRBJ1-5; weak D call: TRBD1 (6 bases). V was clipped by 10 bases and J by 6 bases, with 25 bases between them. Germline CDR1 reads LNHDA; CDR2 reads SQIVND (reference sequence). The CDR3 covers 16 residues.

V and J are TRBV29-1 and TRBJ2-5; D unclear. Germline V CDR1 and CDR2: SQVTM, ANQGSEA. V was pared by 2 bases and J by 5 bases, with 12 bases between. CDR3 length: 13 residues. In DNA form, the CDR3 reads TGCAGCGTTGAAAAGATGGTCGGGGAGACCCAGTACTTC. Translating gives CSVEKMVGETQYF.

The chain links TRBV7-9 to TRBJ2-3; tentative D call: TRBD2 (7 bases). Germline-derived CDR1 and CDR2 are SEHNR and FQNEAQ (reference sequence). The length of the CDR3 is 16 residues. V lost 2 bases to trimming and J lost 0 bases, with 12 bases between them. CDR3 bases: TGTGCCAGCAGCTTAATGGCGGGGGCCAGCACAGATACGCAGTATTTT. Its translation: CASSLMAGASTDTQYF. Supplemented by reference TRBV7-9 and TRBJ2-3, the full variable domain reads DTGVSQNPRHKITKRGQNVTFRCDPISEHNRLYWYRQTLGQGPEFLTYFQNEAQLEKSRLLSDRFSAERPKGSFSTLEIQRTEQGDSAMYLCASSLMAGASTDTQYFGPGTRLTVL.

This chain uses TRBV18 with TRBJ1-6, with 10 bases aligning to TRBD1. CDR1 and CDR2 from the germline V gene are KGHSH and LQKENI. The CDR3 totals 15 residues. With 6 bases clipped from V and 9 bases from J, the junction kept 8 bases outside the gene matches. The CDR3 loop reads CASSAEGTGASPLHF. CDR3 nucleotides: TGTGCCAGCTCCGCAGAGGGGACAGGGGCTTCACCCCTCCACTTT.

The rearrangement joins TRBV7-9 to TRBJ1-5; no definite D call. Germline CDR1 and CDR2: SEHNR and FQNEAQ (reference sequence). Trimming took off 3 bases at V and 8 bases at J, with 8 bases between the two ends. The CDR3 loop spans 12 amino acids. CDR3 loop: CASSFPGKPQHF. The CDR3 DNA reads as TGTGCCAGCAGCTTTCCGGGGAAGCCCCAGCATTTT.

The chain has TRBV6-5 and TRBJ2-2; D is possibly TRBD1 (6 bases). Trimming left V 0 bases short and J 7 bases short, with 9 bases between. This CDR3 comprises 14 residues. Germline lookup yields CDR1 MNHEY and CDR2 SVGAGI. CDR3 in DNA: TGTGCCAGCAGTTACTCGAGAGGGGGCGGGGAGCTGTTTTTT. It yields the protein CASSYSRGGGELFF.

The chain employs TRBV27 and TRBJ1-1; perhaps TRBD1 as D (5 bases). V gave up 7 bases and J gave up 0 bases, with 9 bases separating them. The length of the CDR3 is 13 residues. Germline V gene lookup returns CDR1 MNHEY and CDR2 SMNVEV (reference sequence). CDR3 DNA sequence: TGTGCCAGCACTGGGGGAATGAACACTGAAGCTTTCTTT. It specifies CASTGGMNTEAFF.

The chain has TRBV11-2 and TRBJ2-7; D is unresolved. Germline CDR1 SGHAT, CDR2 FQNNGV. The CDR3 spans 15 residues. The V gene lost 3 bases and the J gene lost 0 bases, with 12 bases spanning the gap. CDR3 region: CASSFLSVSSYEQYF. CDR3 bases: TGTGCCAGCAGCTTCCTCAGTGTTAGCTCCTACGAGCAGTACTTC.

J is TRBJ2-6 and V is TRBV13; a possible D gene is TRBD1 (6 bases). The germline CDR1 and CDR2 sequences are PRHDT and FYEKMQ (reference sequence). Deletions cut 8 bases from V and 4 bases from J, with 21 bases between. CDR3 length: 17 residues. CDR3 sequence: CASLGTLNRAGANVLTF. CDR3 DNA: TGTGCCAGCTTGGGTACCTTGAACAGGGCCGGGGCCAACGTCCTGACTTTC.

The chain has TRBV11-1 and TRBJ2-1, with TRBD2 matching over 14 bases. Per germline, CDR1 SGHAT and CDR2 FQDESV (reference sequence). The CDR3 covers 17 residues. Trimming removed 2 bases from V and 4 bases from J; junction bases left unmatched: 4. CDR3 bases: TGTGCCAGCAGCTTAACGGGACTAGCGGGGGCTTACAATGAGCAGTTCTTC. Its translation is CASSLTGLAGAYNEQFF. The full variable domain, rest sourced from reference TRBV11-1 and TRBJ2-1, is EAEVAQSPRYKITEKSQAVAFWCDPISGHATLYWYRQILGQGPELLVQFQDESVVDDSQLPKDRFSAERLKGVDSTLKIQPAELGDSAMYLCASSLTGLAGAYNEQFFGPGTRLTVL.

CDR3 in DNA: TGTGCCAGCAGCTTAGTTTCGGGACTAGCGGGGTCCTACAATGAGCAGTTCTTC. Translation gives CASSLVSGLAGSYNEQFF. This chain uses TRBV11-1 with TRBJ2-1; 13 positions match TRBD2. The germline V gene encodes CDR1 SGHAT and CDR2 FQDESV (reference sequence). This CDR3 has 18 amino acids. V lost 1 base and J lost 1; bases outside the gene matches: 4.

The J gene is TRBJ1-6, the V gene TRBV15; weak D call: TRBD1 (5 bases). V lost 2 bases and J lost 3, with 17 bases in between. Germline V gives CDR1 LNHNV, CDR2 YYDKDF (reference sequence). The CDR3 is 18 amino acids. CDR3 sequence reads: CATSRLGGGADYNSPLHF. Written as DNA, the CDR3 is TGTGCCACCAGCAGATTGGGGGGAGGGGCGGACTATAATTCACCCCTCCACTTT.

This clone was seen a few times. The chain couples TRBV19 to TRBJ2-1; 9 bases are shared with TRBD2. Trimming cost V 6 bases and J 8 bases; bases outside gene matches: 20. Germline V CDR1 and CDR2: LNHDA, SQIVND (reference sequence). CDR3 length: 18 amino acids. CDR3 in amino acids: CASRPGLAAKWARDEQFF. The DNA for the CDR3 is TGTGCCAGTAGGCCGGGACTAGCCGCCAAGTGGGCTCGGGATGAGCAGTTCTTC.

The genes are TRBV7-2 and TRBJ2-1; D is uncertain. This CDR3 region has 14 residues. CDR1 is SGHTA and CDR2 is FQGNSA in the germline V gene. The germline V and J ends were trimmed by 1 base and 5 bases, with 9 bases remaining between them. CDR3 nucleotides: TGTGCCAGCAGCTTAGAGGTTAGCCACAATGAGCAGTTCTTC. It encodes CASSLEVSHNEQFF.

V usage is TRBV5-1 and J usage is TRBJ2-2; TRBD1 matches 8 bases. This CDR3 is built from 16 residues. Germline values: CDR1 SGHRS, CDR2 YFSETQ. J lost 7 bases, V lost 3 bases, and 11 bases had no gene match. The chain's CDR3 is CASSSRQGSVGGELFF. Here the CDR3 DNA reads TGCGCCAGCAGCTCCCGACAGGGGTCGGTCGGCGGGGAGCTGTTTTTT.

The rearrangement uses TRBV25-1 and TRBJ2-7, with D perhaps matching TRBD1 (6 bases). Trimming cost V 10 bases and J 2 bases, with 15 bases left between them. The CDR3 contains 13 residues. Per germline, CDR1 MGHDK and CDR2 SYGVNS. The CDR3 region is CAIDWTVTYEQYF. The DNA for the CDR3 is TGTGCCATCGATTGGACAGTAACCTACGAGCAGTACTTC.

The chain is built from TRBV19 and TRBJ1-2; D is undetermined. Germline CDR1 LNHDA, CDR2 SQIVND (reference sequence). Deletions cut 1 base from V and 4 bases from J, with 19 bases between. The CDR3 is 17 residues long. CDR3 nucleotide sequence: TGTGCCAGTAGTATAGGACCCCCTCTTAGTACCGTCTATGGCTACACCTTC. As protein: CASSIGPPLSTVYGYTF.

J is TRBJ1-3 and V is TRBV6-5, with D tentatively TRBD1 (5 bases). The germline gives CDR1 MNHEY, CDR2 SVGAGI. This CDR3 is 14 amino acids long. Between the trimmed V and J ends, which lost 4 bases and 3 bases, there was a span of 10 bases. The CDR3 nucleotides are TGTGCCAGCAGTTGGGGGGTCAGTGGAAACACCATATATTTT. Translated: CASSWGVSGNTIYF.

Only a few counts were recorded for this clone. The rearrangement joins TRBV6-1 to TRBJ1-3; D uncertain. The V gene's germline CDR1 is MNHNS and CDR2 SASEGT. The CDR3 consists of 17 residues. Deletions cut 4 bases from V and 0 bases from J, with 16 bases between. CDR3: CASSAFTVPHSGNTIYF. DNA for the CDR3: TGTGCCAGCAGTGCCTTTACTGTTCCCCACTCTGGAAACACCATATATTTT.

The V gene is TRBV7-6, the J gene TRBJ2-7; 8 bases fit TRBD2. Unmatched junction bases numbered 3, after V lost 2 bases and J lost 0 bases. Germline CDR1 and CDR2: SGHVS and FNYEAQ. The CDR3 length is 15 residues. CDR3 DNA sequence: TGTGCCAGCAGCTTAAGCGGGAGTCTCTCCTACGAGCAGTACTTC. Its translation: CASSLSGSLSYEQYF.

The chain employs TRBV7-3 and TRBJ2-7; D gene uncertain. This CDR3 is 13 amino acids long. Germline V gives CDR1 SGHTA, CDR2 FQGTGA. V was shortened by 2 bases and J by 5 bases, with 10 bases between the two germline ends. The CDR3 is CASSLYGRDEQYF. CDR3 bases: TGTGCCAGCAGCTTATATGGTAGAGACGAGCAGTACTTC.

V gene TRBV5-4 combines with J gene TRBJ2-5; 10 nucleotides line up with TRBD2. Germline assignment: CDR1 SGHNT and CDR2 YYREEE (reference sequence). The CDR3 contains 18 residues. V shed 4 bases and J 3 bases; nucleotides not matched to a gene: 15. The CDR3 here is CASSPPGKGLAFKETQYF. CDR3 in DNA: TGTGCCAGCAGCCCCCCCGGGAAGGGACTAGCGTTTAAAGAGACCCAGTACTTC.

This clone was counted a few times. V is TRBV6-5 and J is TRBJ1-5, with D perhaps TRBD1 (5 bases). This CDR3 comprises 15 residues. Germline lookup yields CDR1 MNHEY and CDR2 SVGAGI. The V end was cut by 9 bases, the J end by 0 bases, with 15 bases between. CDR3 nucleotide sequence: TGTGCCAGTAGTGCTTCAGGGTATAGCAATCAGCCCCAGCATTTT. This codes for CASSASGYSNQPQHF.

The chain recombines TRBV18 with TRBJ1-5; D uncertain. The CDR3 is 15 amino acids. Germline assignment: CDR1 KGHSH and CDR2 LQKENI. V lost 5 bases, J lost 3 bases, and 14 bases lay in between. The chain's CDR3 is CASSTQDGLNQPQHF. CDR3 DNA sequence: TGTGCCAGCTCAACACAAGACGGACTCAATCAGCCCCAGCATTTT.

The chain employs TRBV11-1 and TRBJ2-7, with 10 bases aligning to TRBD1. V shed 5 bases, J shed 2 bases, and the junction held 3 bases outside the gene matches. The V gene's germline CDR1 is SGHAT and CDR2 FQDESV (reference sequence). The CDR3 runs to 14 residues. Here the CDR3 reads CASSAGQGTYEQYF. DNA for the CDR3: TGTGCCAGCAGCGCGGGACAGGGGACCTACGAGCAGTACTTC.

V and J are TRBV6-6 and TRBJ2-1; 7 positions agree with TRBD2. V shed 8 bases and J 5 bases; nucleotides not matched to a gene: 6. This CDR3 spans 13 amino acids. Germline CDR1 and CDR2: MNHNY and SVGAGI (reference sequence). The CDR3 nucleotides read TGTGCCAGCTCAAGGGAGGGAGACAATGAGCAGTTCTTC. Its translation is CASSREGDNEQFF.